The TCR beta chain described here comes from a study of CD8 T cells in ankylosing spondylitis. The CDR3 spans 15 residues. V lost 4 bases and J lost 4; bases outside the gene matches: 6. 5'-RACE, quantitative and with molecular barcodes, yielded the TCR beta libraries. TCRdb reprocessed the 5' RACE reads with MiXCR, giving one entry per CDR3 protein. The table has fewer than 250,000 distinct CDR3 sequences, roughly a tenth seen once. This clonotype has a count of ten or more. Sequenced material: blood, either unsorted or a sorted T cell fraction (not recorded which). The TCR originated in a male donor with ankylosing spondylitis or in good health (not recorded which). The chain combines TRBV12-3 or TRBV12-4 with TRBJ2-7, with 11 bases lining up with TRBD2. CDR3 nucleotides: TGTGCCAGCAGTTATCTAGCGGGAGGACCATACGAGCAGTACTTC. Translation gives CASSYLAGGPYEQYF.